This TCR beta chain stems from a study of OX40 agonist ivuxolimab in advanced cancers. Study-level background: Ivuxolimab was a fully human IgG2 agonistic monoclonal antibody targeting the costimulatory receptor OX40 (CD134). Intravenous ivuxolimab was administered to patients every 2 weeks at six dose levels: 0.01, 0.1, 0.3, 1.5, 3 and 10 mg/kg. Of the roughly 52 dose-escalation patients, hepatocellular carcinoma was present in about 20, melanoma in around 15, renal cell carcinoma in 9 and head and neck cancer in 9. In the dose-escalation cohort, approximately 80% of patients were male, and the mean age was 60 years with a range of roughly 20 to 85. Prior anti-PD-1, anti-PD-L1 or anti-CTLA-4 therapy was permitted, and 40% of dose-escalation patients had received checkpoint inhibitors. Partial responses occurred in three dose-escalation patients, of whom one had hepatocellular carcinoma and two had cutaneous melanoma. The point of sequencing TCRbeta in the periphery was to test whether ivuxolimab changed TCR sequence diversity and drove clonal T-cell expansion. The paper describes the monotherapy dose-escalation part (N of about 52 patients) of the phase I trial of ivuxolimab. Overall study results and their limits: At doses from 0.1 to 3.0 mg/kg, clonal expansion was seen in both CD4+ and CD8+ blood T cells between baseline and week 6. Low levels of normalized T-cell clonal expansion were also shown by some nonresponding patients. After ivuxolimab, CD8+ T cells had more expanded clones than CD4+ T cells on average. The antigen specificity of the clonally expanded peripheral T cells was not determined. In the 0.1-3.0 mg/kg groups, partial responders had among the lowest normalized peripheral clonal expansion, particularly in CD8+ T cells.

To sequence the TCRbeta CDR3 region, genomic DNA was isolated from the sorted cells. TCRbeta CDR3 regions were sequenced using the immunoSEQ Assay. This immuneACCESS table, as held by TCRdb, lists in-frame sequences with V and J called but not all clones. Of the missing ones, under half trace to an unresolved V gene in checked studies; the others have no known cause. The sample has more than 70,000 clones on record, roughly 89% of them singletons. The ten most abundant clones make up approximately 10% of the sample. Patients with a history of autoimmune disease or receiving systemic immunosuppression were excluded from the trial. Peripheral blood for TCR sequencing was drawn from every dose cohort at baseline, at cycle 4 day 1 and at cycle 7 day 1. The samples were taken from a phase I, first-in-human, multicenter, open-label dose-escalation trial of ivuxolimab. Adults with locally advanced or metastatic melanoma, renal cell, hepatocellular, or head and neck squamous cell carcinoma were enrolled in the trial. Before TCR sequencing, CD4+ T cells and CD8+ T cells were sorted from peripheral blood as separate populations.

Note on this clone: There is no known antigen for this receptor. No base quality values were provided; no much bigger clone lies one nucleotide off.

The CDR3 covers 12 residues, taking in both the cysteine and the phenylalanine. Of all the DNA, just the CDR3 is kept, 36 bases in frame from base 1. CDR1 is given as LNHNV and CDR2 as YYDKDF, both from the germline V gene (reference sequence). Trimming takes 5 bases from V and 10 bases from J, and the germline ends sit 9 bases apart. Sequencing was performed on CD4+ or CD8+ T cells sorted from blood, taken in a trial of the OX40 agonist ivuxolimab. The sequence derives from an adult with an advanced solid tumor such as melanoma, head and neck, liver or kidney cancer. Recombination joined TRBV15 with TRBJ1-6; the D gene is possibly TRBD1, with 5 bases matching. The DNA sequence follows: TGTGCCACCAGCCTCGGGGCCTCACCCCTCCACTTT. It translates to CATSLGASPLHF. Full variable domain (CDR3 extended with the reference TRBV15 and TRBJ1-6 proteins): DAMVIQNPRYQVTQFGKPVTLSCSQTLNHNVMYWYQQKSSQAPKLLFHYYDKDFNNEADTPDNFQSRRPNTSFCFLDIRSPGLGDTAMYLCATSLGASPLHFGNGTRLTVT.